What follows describes a single T cell receptor beta chain. These data originate in a study of cytomegalovirus exposure and HLA in healthy donors. The CDR3 spans 14 residues. V was trimmed by 0 bases and J by 14 bases, leaving 14 bases between them. Germline CDR1 and CDR2: SGHVS and FQNEAQ. Separate from the roughly 700-subject first cohort was the approximately 130-subject validation cohort, to which the donors belonged. Using immunoSEQ multiplex PCR, the repertoire was profiled, and TCRdb retains in-frame clones only, with some absent. The table has over 100,000 clones, 75% to 90% seen once. The sequence came from a woman aged 18-35 years in good health and CMV-seronegative. This chain uses TRBV7-8 with TRBJ1-6, with D perhaps TRBD1 (6 bases). Source material: PBMCs. The CDR3 is CASSLAGTGRTLHF. DNA of the CDR3: TGTGCCAGCAGCTTAGCGGGCACAGGGCGGACCCTCCACTTT.